This T cell receptor (beta chain) emerged from a study of early T cells in non-severe SARS-CoV-2 infection. Trimming took 4 bases from V and 2 from J, leaving 16 bases between them. This CDR3 has 15 residues. Germline assignment: CDR1 SGHRS and CDR2 YFSETQ. Individual cDNA molecules carried attached unique molecular identifiers. TCRdb re-analysed the 5' RACE reads in MiXCR, keeping a single row per CDR3 protein. This table holds fewer than 40,000 distinct CDR3 sequences, approximately 6% found once. This TCR was sampled from an adult who was a healthcare worker with PCR-confirmed SARS-CoV-2 infection or an uninfected control (not recorded which). The specimen sequenced was whole blood. V and J are TRBV5-1 and TRBJ2-7; D may match TRBD1 or TRBD2 (5 bases each). Written as DNA, the CDR3 is TGCGCCAGCAGCCAATATCCGGGACGGACCTACGAGCAGTACTTC. Translated, it gives CASSQYPGRTYEQYF.